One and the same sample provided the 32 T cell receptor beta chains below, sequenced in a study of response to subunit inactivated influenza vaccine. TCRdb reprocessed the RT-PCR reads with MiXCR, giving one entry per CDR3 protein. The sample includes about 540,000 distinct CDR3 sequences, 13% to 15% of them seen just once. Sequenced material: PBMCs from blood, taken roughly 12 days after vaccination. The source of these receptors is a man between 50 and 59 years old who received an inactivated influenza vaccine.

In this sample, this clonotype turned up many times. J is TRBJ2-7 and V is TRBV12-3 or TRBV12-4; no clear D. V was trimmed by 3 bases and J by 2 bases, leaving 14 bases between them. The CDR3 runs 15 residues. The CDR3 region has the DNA TGTGCCAGCAGTTTTTGGTTAGGGCACACCTACGAGCAGTACTTC. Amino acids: CASSFWLGHTYEQYF.

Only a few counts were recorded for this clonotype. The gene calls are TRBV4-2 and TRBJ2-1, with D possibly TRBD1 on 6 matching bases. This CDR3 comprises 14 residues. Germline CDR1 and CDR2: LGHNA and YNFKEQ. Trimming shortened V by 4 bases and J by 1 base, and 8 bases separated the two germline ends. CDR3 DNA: TGTGCCAGCAGCCGGACAGTATCCTACAATGAGCAGTTCTTC. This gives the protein CASSRTVSYNEQFF.

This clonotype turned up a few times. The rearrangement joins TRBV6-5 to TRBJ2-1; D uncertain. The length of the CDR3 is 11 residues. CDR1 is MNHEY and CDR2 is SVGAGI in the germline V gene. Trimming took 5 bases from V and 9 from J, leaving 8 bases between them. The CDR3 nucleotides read TGTGCCAGCAGTCAATACGGTGAGCAGTTCTTC. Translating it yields CASSQYGEQFF.

The CDR3, as DNA: TGTGCCAGCAGCGAACAGGGATACAATGAGCAGTTCTTC. Its protein product is CASSEQGYNEQFF. This sequence joins TRBV12-3 or TRBV12-4 and TRBJ2-1; the D gene is possibly TRBD1 (6 bases). This CDR3 is built from 13 residues. V shed 6 bases and J shed 4 bases, with 10 bases lying between them.

Here the CDR3 DNA reads TGTGCCAGCAGCTACGGACAGGGGCCAGATACGCAGTATTTT. This codes for CASSYGQGPDTQYF. V gene TRBV7-9 combines with J gene TRBJ2-3; 9 bases line up with TRBD1. Germline CDR1 reads SEHNR; CDR2 reads FQNEAQ (reference sequence). The CDR3 has 14 residues. The J segment lost 4 bases and the V segment lost 4 bases, leaving 3 bases of the junction unmatched.

CDR3 DNA sequence: TGTGCCAGCAGCTCCGGACTAGCGGGGGACTCCTACGAGCAGTACTTC. Translated, it gives CASSSGLAGDSYEQYF. The chain links TRBV11-2 to TRBJ2-7, with TRBD2 matching over 13 bases. The germline V gene has CDR1 SGHAT and CDR2 FQNNGV. V shed 4 bases and J 0 bases; nucleotides not matched to a gene: 3. CDR3 length equals 16 residues.

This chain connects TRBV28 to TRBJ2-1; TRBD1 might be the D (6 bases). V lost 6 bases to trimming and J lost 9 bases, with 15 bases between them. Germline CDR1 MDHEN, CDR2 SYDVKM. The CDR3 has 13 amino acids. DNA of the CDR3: TGTGCCAGCAGGAGTACAGGGAACTTTGAGCAGTTCTTC. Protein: CASRSTGNFEQFF.

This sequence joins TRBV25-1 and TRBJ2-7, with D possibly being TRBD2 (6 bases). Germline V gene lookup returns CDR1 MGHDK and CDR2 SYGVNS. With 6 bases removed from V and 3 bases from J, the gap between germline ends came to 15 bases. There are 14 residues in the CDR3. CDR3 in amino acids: CASRPRLGGYEQYF. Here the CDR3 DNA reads TGTGCCAGCAGACCAAGACTAGGAGGCTACGAGCAGTACTTC.

The CDR3 loop is CASTAGTVGEQYF. CDR3 nucleotide sequence: TGTGCCAGCACGGCGGGAACCGTTGGGGAGCAGTACTTC. The chain couples TRBV7-9 to TRBJ2-7; D is possibly TRBD2 (6 bases). Trimming took off 7 bases at V and 7 bases at J, with 17 bases between the two ends. CDR1 is SEHNR, CDR2 FQNEAQ, per germline (reference sequence). The CDR3 runs 13 residues.

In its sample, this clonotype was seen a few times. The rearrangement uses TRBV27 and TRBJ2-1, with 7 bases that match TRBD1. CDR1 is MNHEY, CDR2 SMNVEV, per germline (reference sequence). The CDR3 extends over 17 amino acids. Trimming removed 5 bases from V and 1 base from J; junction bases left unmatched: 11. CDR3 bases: TGTGCCAGCAGTGCTCGAGGGGGCGGCGTATCCTACAATGAGCAGTTCTTC. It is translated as CASSARGGGVSYNEQFF.

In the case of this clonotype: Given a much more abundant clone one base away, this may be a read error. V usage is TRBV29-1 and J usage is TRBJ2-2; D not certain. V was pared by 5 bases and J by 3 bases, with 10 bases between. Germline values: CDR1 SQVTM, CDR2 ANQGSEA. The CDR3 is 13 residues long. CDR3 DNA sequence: TGCAGCGTTTCCCGACGTGACACCGGGGAGCTGTTTTTT. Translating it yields CSVSRRDTGELFF.

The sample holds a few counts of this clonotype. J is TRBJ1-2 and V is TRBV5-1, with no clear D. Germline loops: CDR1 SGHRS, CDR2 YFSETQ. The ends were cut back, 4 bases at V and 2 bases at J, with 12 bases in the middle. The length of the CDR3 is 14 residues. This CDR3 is CASSREDGNYGYTF. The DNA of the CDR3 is TGCGCCAGCAGCAGAGAGGACGGAAACTATGGCTACACCTTC. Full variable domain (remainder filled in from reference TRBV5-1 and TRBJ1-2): KAGVTQTPRYLIKTRGQQVTLSCSPISGHRSVSWYQQTPGQGLQFLFEYFSETQRNKGNFPGRFSGRQFSNSRSEMNVSTLELGDSALYLCASSREDGNYGYTFGSGTRLTVV.

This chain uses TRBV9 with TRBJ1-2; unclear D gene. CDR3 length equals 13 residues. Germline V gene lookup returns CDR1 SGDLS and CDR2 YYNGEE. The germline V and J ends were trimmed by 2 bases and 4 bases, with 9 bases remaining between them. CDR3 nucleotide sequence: TGTGCCAGCAGCGTCGAAGATATCTATGGCTACACCTTC. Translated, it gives CASSVEDIYGYTF.

This CDR3 reads CAISDQGNYGYTF. The CDR3 bases are TGTGCCATCAGTGACCAGGGGAACTATGGCTACACCTTC. V and J are TRBV10-3 and TRBJ1-2; D may be TRBD1 (6 bases). The CDR3 has 13 residues. V dropped 3 bases and J dropped 2 bases, with 7 bases sitting between them. CDR1 is ENHRY and CDR2 is SYGVKD in the germline V gene.

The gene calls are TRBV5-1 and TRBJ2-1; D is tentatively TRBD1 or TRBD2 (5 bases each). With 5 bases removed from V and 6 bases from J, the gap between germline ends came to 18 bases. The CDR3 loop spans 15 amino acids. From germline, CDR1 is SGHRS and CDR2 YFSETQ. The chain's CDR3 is CASRAPGTNSNEQFF. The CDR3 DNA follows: TGCGCCAGCAGGGCCCCCGGGACGAACAGCAATGAGCAGTTCTTC.

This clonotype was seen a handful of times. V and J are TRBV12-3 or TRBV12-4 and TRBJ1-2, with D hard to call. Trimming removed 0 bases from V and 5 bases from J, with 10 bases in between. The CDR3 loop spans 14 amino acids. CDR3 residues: CASSLAPSLYGYTF. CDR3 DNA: TGTGCCAGCAGTTTAGCGCCGAGCTTGTATGGCTACACCTTC.

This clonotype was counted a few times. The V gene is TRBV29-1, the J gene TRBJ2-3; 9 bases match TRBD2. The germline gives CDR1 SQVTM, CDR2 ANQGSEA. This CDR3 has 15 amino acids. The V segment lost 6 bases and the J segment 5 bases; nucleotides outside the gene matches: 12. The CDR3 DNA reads TGCAGCGTGGATAATAGCGGGAGTAGCGGAGATACGCAGTATTTT. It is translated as CSVDNSGSSGDTQYF.

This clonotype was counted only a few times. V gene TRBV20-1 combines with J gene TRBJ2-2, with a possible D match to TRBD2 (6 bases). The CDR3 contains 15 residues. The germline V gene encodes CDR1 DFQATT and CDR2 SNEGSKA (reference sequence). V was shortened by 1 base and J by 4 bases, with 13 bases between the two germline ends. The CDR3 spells CSARAGGTATGELFF. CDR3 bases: TGCAGTGCTAGAGCCGGCGGGACGGCCACCGGGGAGCTGTTTTTT.

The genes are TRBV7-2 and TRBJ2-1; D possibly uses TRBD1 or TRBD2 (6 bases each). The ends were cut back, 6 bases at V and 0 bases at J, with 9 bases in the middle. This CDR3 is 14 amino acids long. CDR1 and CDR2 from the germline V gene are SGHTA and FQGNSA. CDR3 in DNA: TGTGCCAGCAGTAAGGGGGGCTCCTACAATGAGCAGTTCTTC. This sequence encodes CASSKGGSYNEQFF. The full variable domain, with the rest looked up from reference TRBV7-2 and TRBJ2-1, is GAGVSQSPSNKVTEKGKDVELRCDPISGHTALYWYRQSLGQGLEFLIYFQGNSAPDKSGLPSDRFSAERTGGSVSTLTIQRTQQEDSAVYLCASSKGGSYNEQFFGPGTRLTVL.

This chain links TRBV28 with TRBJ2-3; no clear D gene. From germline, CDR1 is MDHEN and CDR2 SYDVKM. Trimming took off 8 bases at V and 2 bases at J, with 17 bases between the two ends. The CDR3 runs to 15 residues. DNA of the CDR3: TGTGCCAGCCCGAGAAATGGGTCACCCACAGATACGCAGTATTTT. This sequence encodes CASPRNGSPTDTQYF.

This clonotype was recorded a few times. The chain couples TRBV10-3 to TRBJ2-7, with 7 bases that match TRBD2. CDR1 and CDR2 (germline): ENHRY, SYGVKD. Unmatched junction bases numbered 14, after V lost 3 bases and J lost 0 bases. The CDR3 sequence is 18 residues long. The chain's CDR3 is CAISDSVGGMTSSYEQYF. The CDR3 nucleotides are TGTGCCATCAGTGACTCGGTGGGGGGGATGACGAGCTCCTACGAGCAGTACTTC.

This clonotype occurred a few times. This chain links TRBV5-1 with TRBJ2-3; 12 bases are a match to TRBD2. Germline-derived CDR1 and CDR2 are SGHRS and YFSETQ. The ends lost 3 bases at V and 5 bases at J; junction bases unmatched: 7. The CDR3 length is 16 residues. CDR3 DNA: TGCGCCAGCAGCTACGTGACTAGCGGGAGTGGAGATACGCAGTATTTT. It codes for CASSYVTSGSGDTQYF.

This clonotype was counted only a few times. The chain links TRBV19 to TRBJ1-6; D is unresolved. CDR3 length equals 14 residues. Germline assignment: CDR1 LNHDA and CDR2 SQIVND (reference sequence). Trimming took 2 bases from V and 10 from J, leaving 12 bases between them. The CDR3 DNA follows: TGTGCCAGTAGTATACTCGGGGTACGGTCACCCCTCCACTTT. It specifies CASSILGVRSPLHF.

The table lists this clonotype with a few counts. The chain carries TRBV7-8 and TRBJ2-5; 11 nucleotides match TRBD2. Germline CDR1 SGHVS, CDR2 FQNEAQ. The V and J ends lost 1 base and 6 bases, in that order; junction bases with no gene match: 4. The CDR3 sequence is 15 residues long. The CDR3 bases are TGTGCCAGCAGCTTAGTAACTAGCGGGAGTAAGACCCAGTACTTC. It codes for CASSLVTSGSKTQYF. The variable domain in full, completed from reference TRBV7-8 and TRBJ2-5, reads GAGVSQSPRYKVAKRGQDVALRCDPISGHVSLFWYQQALGQGPEFLTYFQNEAQLDKSGLPSDRFFAERPEGSVSTLKIQRTQQEDSAVYLCASSLVTSGSKTQYFGPGTRLLVL.

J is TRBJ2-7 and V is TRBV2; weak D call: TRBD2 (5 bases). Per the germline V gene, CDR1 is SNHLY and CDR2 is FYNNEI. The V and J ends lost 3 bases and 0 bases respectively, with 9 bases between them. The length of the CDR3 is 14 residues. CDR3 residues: CASSDGIISYEQYF. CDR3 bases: TGTGCCAGCAGTGACGGGATCATCTCCTACGAGCAGTACTTC.

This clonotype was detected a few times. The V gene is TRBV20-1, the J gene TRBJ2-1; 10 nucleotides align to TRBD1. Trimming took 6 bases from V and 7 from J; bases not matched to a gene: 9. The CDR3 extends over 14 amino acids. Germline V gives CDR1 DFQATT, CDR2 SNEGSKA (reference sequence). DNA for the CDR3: TGCAGTGCAAAAAGACAGGGGGCCAGTAATGAGCAGTTCTTC. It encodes CSAKRQGASNEQFF.

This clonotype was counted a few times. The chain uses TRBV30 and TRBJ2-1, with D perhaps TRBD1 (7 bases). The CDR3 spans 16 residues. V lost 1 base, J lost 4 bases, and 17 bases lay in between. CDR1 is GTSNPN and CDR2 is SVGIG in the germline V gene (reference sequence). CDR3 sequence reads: CAWSAEGTVAYNEQFF. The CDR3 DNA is TGTGCCTGGAGTGCGGAGGGGACAGTAGCATACAATGAGCAGTTCTTC.

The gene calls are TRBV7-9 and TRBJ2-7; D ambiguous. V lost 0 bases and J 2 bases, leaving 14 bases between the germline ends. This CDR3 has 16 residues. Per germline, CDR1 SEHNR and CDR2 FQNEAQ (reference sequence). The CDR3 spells CASSLALGLVPYEQYF. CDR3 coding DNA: TGTGCCAGCAGCTTAGCGCTGGGCTTAGTTCCCTACGAGCAGTACTTC.

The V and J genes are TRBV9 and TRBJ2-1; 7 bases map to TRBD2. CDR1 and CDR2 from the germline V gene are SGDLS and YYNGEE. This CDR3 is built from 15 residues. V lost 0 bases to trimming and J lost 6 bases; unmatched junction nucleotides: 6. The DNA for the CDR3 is TGTGCCAGCAGCGTAGATTTGGGGGGGGGCAATGAGCAGTTCTTC. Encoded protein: CASSVDLGGGNEQFF.

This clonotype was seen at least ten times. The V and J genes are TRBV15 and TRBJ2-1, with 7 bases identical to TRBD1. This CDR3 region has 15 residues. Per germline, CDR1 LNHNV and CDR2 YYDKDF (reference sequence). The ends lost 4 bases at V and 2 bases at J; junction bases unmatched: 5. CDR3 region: CATSTTGAPYNEQFF. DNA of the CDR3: TGTGCCACCAGCACCACAGGGGCACCCTACAATGAGCAGTTCTTC.

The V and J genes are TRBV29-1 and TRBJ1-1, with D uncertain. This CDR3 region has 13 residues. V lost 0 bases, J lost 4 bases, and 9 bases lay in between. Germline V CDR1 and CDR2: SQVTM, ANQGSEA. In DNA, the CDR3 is TGCAGCGTTGAAGATATGGGCAGCACTGAAGCTTTCTTT. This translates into CSVEDMGSTEAFF.

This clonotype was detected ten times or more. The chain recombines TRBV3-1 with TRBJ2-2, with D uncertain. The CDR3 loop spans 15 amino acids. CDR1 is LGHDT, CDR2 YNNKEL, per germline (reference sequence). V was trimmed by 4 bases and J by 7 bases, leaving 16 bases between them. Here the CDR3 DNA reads TGTGCCAGCAGCCCCGGTGCGGTTAAAGGCGGGGAGCTGTTTTTT. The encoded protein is CASSPGAVKGGELFF.